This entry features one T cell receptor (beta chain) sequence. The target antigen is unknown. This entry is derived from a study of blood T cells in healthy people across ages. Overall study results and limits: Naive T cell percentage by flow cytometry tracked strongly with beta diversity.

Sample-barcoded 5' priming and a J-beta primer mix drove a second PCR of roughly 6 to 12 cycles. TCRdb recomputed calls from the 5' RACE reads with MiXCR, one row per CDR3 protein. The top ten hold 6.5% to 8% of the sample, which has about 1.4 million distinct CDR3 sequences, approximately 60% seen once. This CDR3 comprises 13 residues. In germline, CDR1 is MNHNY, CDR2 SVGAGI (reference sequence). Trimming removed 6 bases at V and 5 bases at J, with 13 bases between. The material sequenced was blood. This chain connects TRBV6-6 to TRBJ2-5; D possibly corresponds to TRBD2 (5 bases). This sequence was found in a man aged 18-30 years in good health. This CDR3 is CASRAVAGETQYF. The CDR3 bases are TGTGCCAGCAGAGCCGTTGCGGGCGAGACCCAGTACTTC.